This paragraph reports one TCR beta chain. This clonotype was detected many times. Its antigen specificity is not known. Base qualities are not recorded, but no much larger clone differs from it by a single base. This record comes from a study of T cells in Graves' hyperthyroidism and ophthalmopathy (dated by TCRdb to the late 2010s). Background for the entire study: Peripheral blood was collected at initial diagnosis, before any treatment. After blood sampling, hyperthyroidism patients were treated with methimazole at a starting dose of 30 mg daily, and ophthalmopathy patients were treated with high-dose intravenous methylprednisolone. Thyroid tissue and blood T-cell repertoires from six Graves' hyperthyroidism patients were also compared in the study. Whether ophthalmopathy could be predicted prospectively was tested in an independent validation cohort made up of approximately 19 hyperthyroidism patients plus 17 patients who later progressed to ophthalmopathy. For training and testing, the roughly 100 patients in the discovery cohort were randomly divided in a 7:3 ratio. The paper describes TCR Vbeta CDR3 sequencing of 135 peripheral blood samples, made up of under 50 ophthalmopathy patients, roughly 75 hyperthyroidism patients and 17 progressor patients. TCR V-J signatures able to tell the groups apart were searched for in a discovery cohort of 95 or so patients, of whom over 40 had Graves' ophthalmopathy and roughly 57 had stable Graves' hyperthyroidism. The paper as a whole reports these results and caveats: A 13 V-J signature model separated ophthalmopathy from stable hyperthyroidism, with about 90% sensitivity and around 84% specificity in cross-validation and 80%/75% in testing. Blood samples also contained most of the expanded thyroid clonotypes (frequency above 0.001), which suggests that blood repertoires may reflect thyroid immune responses. Sample size was not statistically predetermined, and investigators were not blinded to group allocation. In validation, the model predicted progression to ophthalmopathy with approximately 71% sensitivity and approximately 72% specificity, a median of 6.5 months before onset.

The TCR beta CDR3 regions were amplified from RNA transcripts. The TCR CDR3 was subjected to a first round of RT-PCR using the HTBI primer set and the Qiagen OneStep RT-PCR kit. Libraries were constructed in a second round of multiplex PCR, after which size selection and purification were performed. Sequencing of the libraries was done on an Illumina HiSeq2000 using paired-end 100 bp reads. As for how the authors treated the data: SOAPnuke was used to process the raw data, with reads discarded if the reads contained adapters or uncalled bases, had a mean Phred below 15, or lacked an exact constant-primer or identifier match. COPE v1.2.5 was used to merge the high-quality paired reads, and each unique nucleotide sequence was defined as a clonotype. MiTCR v1.1 was used to align clonotypes to the IMGT TRBV, TRBD and TRBJ reference segments. Only V-J combinations with frequency above 0.0001, covering about 99% of repertoires, were analysed. The TCS score was defined as the ratio of F50 (clonal expansion) to E x V (chaos), calculated using BLOSUM62-based TCRdist between CDR3 peptides within each V-J. Welch's t-statistics and random forest reduced around 550 V-J features to 10 to 15, which were used in a naive Bayes classifier (R e1071). Thyroid-blood repertoire similarity was quantified with the Morisita-Horn index. The raw public data were reprocessed by TCRdb itself: fastp quality trimming at Q25, MiXCR clonotype calling, in-frame beta chains only. When rows share a CDR3 protein, they turn into one entry using the most common DNA and genes. TCRdb's processing, not the authors' own work, is the source of the V and J calls. Across this sample there are some 800,000 distinct CDR3 sequences, with about two fifths seen only once. The ten largest make up around 9.3% of the sample.

Stable Graves' hyperthyroidism was defined as the absence of progression to ophthalmopathy over 18 months of follow-up. Hyperthyroidism patients were newly diagnosed, with disease duration under 2 months, and aged 18 to 65 years. Any patient with an uncontrolled infection, another autoimmune disease, pregnancy or lactation was excluded. Diagnoses relied on clinical symptoms, serum thyroxine and TRAb, thyroid ultrasound and orbital computed tomography. Ficoll-Paque density gradient centrifugation was used to isolate PBMCs from about 9 ml of fresh peripheral blood. Total RNA was extracted using Trizol reagent, and RNA quality was assessed on an Agilent 2100 Bioanalyzer. Deletion took 7 bases off V and 3 bases off J, with a span of 16 bases between the germline ends. CDR1 and CDR2, per the germline V gene, are SNHLY and FYNNEI. Taken from cysteine to phenylalanine, the CDR3 has 14 residues. The entry retains the CDR3 DNA only, 42 bases that are in frame from base 1.

The receptor was isolated from a man aged 18 to 30 with Graves' hyperthyroidism. The sequencing sample was made of blood. Rearrangement joined TRBV2 to TRBJ2-7; the D segment is perhaps TRBD1 or TRBD2, each sharing 5 matched bases. The CDR3: CASTPGTANYEQYF. In nucleotide form, the sequence is TGTGCCAGCACTCCCGGGACCGCGAACTACGAGCAGTACTTC.